These T cell receptor beta chains were read from a single sample in a study of T cells in Graves' hyperthyroidism and ophthalmopathy. Each CDR3 protein gets one entry after TCRdb re-called the multiplex PCR reads with MiXCR. The sample consists of approximately 400,000 distinct CDR3 sequences, about 15% of them appearing once. The sequencing input was blood. The origin of the receptors is a woman aged 55-69 years with Graves' hyperthyroidism. Each CDR3 is given with its conserved first and last residue. Each record gives: V gene, CDR3 length, CDR3 protein.

TRBV3-1 | 18 | CASSRYSPGQLNTGELFF
TRBV7-9 | 18 | CASSLVALAGANTGELFF
TRBV11-3 | 14 | CASSLYGENTEQYF
TRBV5-1 | 15 | CASTMLGRGNTEAFF
TRBV6-1 | 12 | CASRRGTGELFF
TRBV18 | 15 | CASSPTQESNTEAFF
TRBV15 | 16 | CATSRDHPGIQETQYF
TRBV2 | 14 | CASKFRLLQETQYF
TRBV7-9 | 16 | CASSMSGVVHSYEQYF
TRBV6-1 | 20 | CASSEVKWCDWGASSYEQYF
TRBV10-2 | 12 | CASMGMNTEAFF
TRBV11-2 | 13 | CASTPVRTGTQYF
TRBV28 | 18 | CAGRPVTGGGRGTDTQYF
TRBV3-1 | 14 | CASSQRGGGTEAFF
TRBV20-1 | 11 | CSASENYEQYF
TRBV30 | 14 | CAWSVTGSDTEAFF
TRBV20-1 | 14 | CSAPGLASYNEQFF
TRBV12-3/TRBV12-4 | 13 | CASSLRRVDEQYF
TRBV15 | 13 | CATSRENTREQYF
TRBV7-9 | 15 | CASSPDRETGSTIYF
TRBV6-1 | 16 | CASSARGRGNTGELFF
TRBV29-1 | 12 | CSVEEWGTEAFF
TRBV29-1 | 13 | CSATGEANYGYTF